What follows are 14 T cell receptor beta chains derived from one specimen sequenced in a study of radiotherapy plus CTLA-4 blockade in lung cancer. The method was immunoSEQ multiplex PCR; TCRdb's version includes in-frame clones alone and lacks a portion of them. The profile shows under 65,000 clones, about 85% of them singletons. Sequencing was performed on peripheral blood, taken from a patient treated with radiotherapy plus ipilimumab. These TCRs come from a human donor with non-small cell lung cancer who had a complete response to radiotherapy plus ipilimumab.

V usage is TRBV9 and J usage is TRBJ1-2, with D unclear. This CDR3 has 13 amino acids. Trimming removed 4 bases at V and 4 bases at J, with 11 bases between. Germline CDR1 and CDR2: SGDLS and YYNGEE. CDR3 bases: TGTGCCAGCAGCACTCGGGAAGGCTATGGCTACACCTTC. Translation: CASSTREGYGYTF.

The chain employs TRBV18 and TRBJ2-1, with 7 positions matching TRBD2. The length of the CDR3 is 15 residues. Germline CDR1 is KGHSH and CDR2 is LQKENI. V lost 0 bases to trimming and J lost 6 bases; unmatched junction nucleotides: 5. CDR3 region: CASSPPSGVFNEQFF. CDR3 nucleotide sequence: TGTGCCAGCTCACCACCCAGCGGGGTGTTCAATGAGCAGTTCTTC.

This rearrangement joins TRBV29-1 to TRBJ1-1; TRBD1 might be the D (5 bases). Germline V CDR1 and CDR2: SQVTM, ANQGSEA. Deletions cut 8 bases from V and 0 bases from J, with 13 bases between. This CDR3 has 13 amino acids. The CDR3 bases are TGCAGCTCCAAGGAGGGGCTGAACACTGAAGCTTTCTTT. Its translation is CSSKEGLNTEAFF.

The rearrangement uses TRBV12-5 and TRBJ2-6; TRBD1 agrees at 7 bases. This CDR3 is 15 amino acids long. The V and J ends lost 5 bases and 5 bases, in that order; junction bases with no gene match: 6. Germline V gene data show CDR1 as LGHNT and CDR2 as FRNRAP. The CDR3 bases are TGTGCTAGTGGTACCGGACAGGAAAGGGCCAACGTCCTGACTTTC. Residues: CASGTGQERANVLTF.

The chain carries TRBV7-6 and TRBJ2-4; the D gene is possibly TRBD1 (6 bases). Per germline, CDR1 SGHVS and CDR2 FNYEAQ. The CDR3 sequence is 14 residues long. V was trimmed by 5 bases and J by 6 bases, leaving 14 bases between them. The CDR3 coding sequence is TGTGCCAGCAGCCAGACGGGCAGGGGAAACATTCAGTACTTC. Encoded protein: CASSQTGRGNIQYF.

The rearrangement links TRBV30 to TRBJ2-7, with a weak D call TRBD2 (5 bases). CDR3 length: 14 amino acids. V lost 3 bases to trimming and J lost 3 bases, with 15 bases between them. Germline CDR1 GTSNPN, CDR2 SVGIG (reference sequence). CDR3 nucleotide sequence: TGTGCCTGGAGCCTAGGGTCGGGATACTACGAGCAGTACGTC. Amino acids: CAWSLGSGYYEQYV.

CDR3 DNA: TGTGCCAGTAGTATAACCGCACCGGTACAGGGTAGAGCTGATAATTCACCCCTCCACTTT. Protein sequence: CASSITAPVQGRADNSPLHF. The V call is TRBV19, the J call TRBJ1-6, with D possibly matching TRBD1 (6 bases). The CDR3 is 20 residues long. Deletions cut 2 bases from V and 5 bases from J, with 25 bases between. Germline V gene data show CDR1 as LNHDA and CDR2 as SQIVND (reference sequence).

DNA of the CDR3: TGTGCCATCAGTGCCGAGGGAATCTACGAGCAGTACGTC. Its translation: CAISAEGIYEQYV. The gene calls are TRBV10-3 and TRBJ2-7; the D gene is possibly TRBD2 (5 bases). V was trimmed by 4 bases and J by 3 bases, leaving 10 bases between them. CDR3 length: 13 amino acids. Germline CDR1 reads ENHRY; CDR2 reads SYGVKD.

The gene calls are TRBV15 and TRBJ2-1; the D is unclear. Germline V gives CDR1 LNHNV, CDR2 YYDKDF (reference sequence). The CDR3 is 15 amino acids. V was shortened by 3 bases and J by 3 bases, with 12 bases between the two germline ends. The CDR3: CATSRERQDYNEQFF. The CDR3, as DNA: TGTGCCACCAGCAGGGAACGACAAGACTACAATGAGCAGTTCTTC.

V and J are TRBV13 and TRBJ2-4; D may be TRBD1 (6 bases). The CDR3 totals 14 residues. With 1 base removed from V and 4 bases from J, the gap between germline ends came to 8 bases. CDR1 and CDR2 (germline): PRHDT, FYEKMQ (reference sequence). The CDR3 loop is CASSLAGQKNIQYF. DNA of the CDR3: TGTGCCAGCAGCTTAGCGGGACAAAAAAACATTCAGTACTTC.

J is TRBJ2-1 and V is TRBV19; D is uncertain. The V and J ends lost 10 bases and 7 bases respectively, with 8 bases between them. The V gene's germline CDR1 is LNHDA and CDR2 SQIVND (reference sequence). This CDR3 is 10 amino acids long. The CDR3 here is CATSYNEQFF. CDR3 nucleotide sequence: TGTGCCACCTCGTATAATGAGCAGTTCTTC.

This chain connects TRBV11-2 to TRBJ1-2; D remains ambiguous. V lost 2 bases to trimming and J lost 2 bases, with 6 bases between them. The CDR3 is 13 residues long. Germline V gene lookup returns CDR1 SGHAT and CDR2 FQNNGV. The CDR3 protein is CASSLQVNYGYTF. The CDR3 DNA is TGTGCCAGCAGCTTACAGGTCAACTATGGCTACACCTTC. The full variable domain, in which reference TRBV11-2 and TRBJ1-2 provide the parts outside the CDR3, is EAGVAQSPRYKIIEKRQSVAFWCNPISGHATLYWYQQILGQGPKLLIQFQNNGVVDDSQLPKDRFSAERLKGVDSTLKIQPAKLEDSAVYLCASSLQVNYGYTFGSGTRLTVV.

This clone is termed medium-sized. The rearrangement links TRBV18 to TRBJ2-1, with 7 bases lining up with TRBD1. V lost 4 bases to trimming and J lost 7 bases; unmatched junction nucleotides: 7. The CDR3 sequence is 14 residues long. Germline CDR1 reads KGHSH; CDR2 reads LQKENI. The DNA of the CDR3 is TGTGCCAGCTCACAAACTTCGACAGGGAATGAGCAGTTCTTC. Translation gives CASSQTSTGNEQFF. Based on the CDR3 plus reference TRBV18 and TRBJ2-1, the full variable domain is NAGVMQNPRHLVRRRGQEARLRCSPMKGHSHVYWYRQLPEEGLKFMVYLQKENIIDESGMPKERFSAEFPKEGPSILRIQQVVRGDSAAYFCASSQTSTGNEQFFGPGTRLTVL.

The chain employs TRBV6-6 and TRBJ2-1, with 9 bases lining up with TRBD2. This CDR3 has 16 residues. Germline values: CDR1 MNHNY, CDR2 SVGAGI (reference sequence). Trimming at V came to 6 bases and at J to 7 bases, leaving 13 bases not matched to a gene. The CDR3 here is CASRVAGVIGMNEQFF. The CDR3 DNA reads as TGTGCCAGCAGGGTAGCGGGAGTGATTGGTATGAATGAGCAGTTCTTC.